At least ten counts were recorded for the clone carrying this T cell receptor beta chain. Its antigen is not identified. This entry is derived from a study of breast tumors, draining lymph nodes, adjacent tissues. Study results and caveats: Data fit most tumor T cells coming from lymph node, expanding in tumor. Tumors had less TCR diversity than lymph nodes, more than nontumor tissue. Data only fit, rather than demonstrated, lymph node origin of most tumor T cells.

The lymph nodes were axillary draining lymph nodes from breast cancer patients. Trimming cost V 3 bases and J 0 bases, with 12 bases left between them. The germline V gene encodes CDR1 DFQATT and CDR2 SNEGSKA (reference sequence). The CDR3 loop spans 14 amino acids. Each CDR3 protein is one row after TCRdb ran MiXCR on the multiplex PCR reads. This sample yields approximately 130,000 distinct CDR3 sequences, of which around 20% are seen a single time; 2.2% belongs to the top ten. This chain joins TRBV20-1 and TRBJ2-7; D possibly corresponds to TRBD1 (6 bases). The sequenced material came from axillary lymph node tissue. The clonotype comes from a female donor with breast cancer. Some clones in this sample may be carry-over from other donors' samples. The CDR3 bases are TGCAGTGCTAGCAGGGGATGGAGCTCCTACGAGCAGTACTTC. The encoded protein is CSASRGWSSYEQYF.